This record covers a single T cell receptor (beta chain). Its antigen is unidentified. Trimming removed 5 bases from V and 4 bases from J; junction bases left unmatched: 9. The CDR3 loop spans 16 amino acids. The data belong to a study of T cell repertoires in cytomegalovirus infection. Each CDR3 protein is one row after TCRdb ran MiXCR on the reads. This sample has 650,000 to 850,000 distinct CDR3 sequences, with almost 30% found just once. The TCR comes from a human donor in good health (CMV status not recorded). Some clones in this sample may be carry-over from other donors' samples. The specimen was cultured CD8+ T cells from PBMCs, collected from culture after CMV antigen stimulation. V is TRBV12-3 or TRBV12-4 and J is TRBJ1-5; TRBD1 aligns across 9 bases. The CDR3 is CASSPRTGVKNQPQHF. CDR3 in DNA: TGTGCCAGCAGTCCCCGGACAGGGGTGAAGAATCAGCCCCAGCATTTT.